The present entry profiles one T cell receptor (beta chain) with its context. In the original workflow: By means of reference gene primer amplification, nucleated cell counts were estimated. Assay: immunoSEQ multiplex PCR; the TCRdb copy retains only in-frame clones and omits some. The DNA gave D and trimming, while V, J and clone size come from that table. The sample holds over 100,000 clones; approximately 86% are singletons and the top ten take 3%. The data stem from a study of blood T cell repertoires in COVID-19. Turning to the study itself: From the United States, Italy and Spain came samples of acute and convalescent COVID-19. T cells, B-cell-depleted T cells, or PBMCs provided the cDNA or gDNA that served as material.

The V gene's germline CDR1 is LGHDT and CDR2 YNNKEL (reference sequence). V was trimmed by 1 base and J by 4 bases, leaving 13 bases between them. The CDR3 runs to 15 residues. The chain links TRBV3-1 (or the pseudogene TRBV3-2) to TRBJ1-2, with D perhaps TRBD1 (5 bases). The receptor was derived from a man aged 50 to 60 with active or convalescent COVID-19. The sequencing input was peripheral blood. The CDR3 sequence: CASSQVQTGGYGYTF. CDR3 in DNA: TGTGCCAGCAGCCAAGTTCAGACGGGGGGCTATGGCTACACCTTC.